The clone carrying this TCR beta chain showed up many times. A read error may account for a junction end that differs from germline. It was RNA transcripts that yielded the amplified TCR beta CDR3 regions. RT-PCR in the first round (using the HTBI primer set) targeted the TCR CDR3. MiXCR, applied by TCRdb to the multiplex PCR reads, yields one record per CDR3 protein. The data contain just under 750,000 distinct CDR3 sequences, 35% of them seen just once; the ten biggest clones take up approximately 31%. These data come from a study of T cells in Graves' hyperthyroidism and ophthalmopathy. Study as a whole: Peripheral blood was acquired at first diagnosis, ahead of any therapy whatsoever.

Patients counted as stable if ophthalmopathy did not develop within 18 months. The hyperthyroidism was newly diagnosed and had lasted under 2 months; the patients were aged 18 to 65. The germline gives CDR1 SGHTA, CDR2 FQGNSA. This CDR3 contains 14 residues. What was sequenced was blood. This chain connects TRBV7-2 to TRBJ1-2; 8 bases map to TRBD1. This TCR came from a woman aged 40-49 years with Graves' hyperthyroidism. CDR3 in DNA: TGTGCCAGCAGCCCCTCCCGGGACAGGCCTTCCTCCAAGTTC. It codes for CASSPSRDRPSSKF.